This T cell receptor (beta chain) was documented in a study of T cells in Graves' hyperthyroidism and ophthalmopathy. Overall study results and limits: In blood, most of the thyroid clonotypes expanded above 0.001 were also present.

This clonotype has a count of ten or more. The antigen remains undetermined. Clinical Activity Scores of at least 3, NOSPECS grades of at least 4 and durations under 3 months characterized ophthalmopathy patients. RNA transcripts provided the source from which TCR beta CDR3 regions were amplified. HTBI primers were the set used in a first-round RT-PCR of the TCR CDR3. Via MiXCR, TCRdb re-called the multiplex PCR reads, giving one row per CDR3 protein. This sample carries about 410,000 distinct CDR3 sequences, 13% to 15% of them seen once, and the ten largest clones take about 20%. The CDR3 spans 15 residues. V was trimmed by 3 bases and J by 4 bases, leaving 12 bases between them. Germline V lookup: CDR1 SNHLY, CDR2 FYNNEI.

The TCR sequence derives from a woman aged 25-40 years with Graves' ophthalmopathy. Material: blood. The rearrangement links TRBV2 to TRBJ2-2; D tentatively reads TRBD1 or TRBD2 (5 bases each). The CDR3, as DNA: TGTGCCAGCAGTGAGATGAGGGGTGGCACCGGGGAGCTGTTTTTT. Translation gives CASSEMRGGTGELFF.